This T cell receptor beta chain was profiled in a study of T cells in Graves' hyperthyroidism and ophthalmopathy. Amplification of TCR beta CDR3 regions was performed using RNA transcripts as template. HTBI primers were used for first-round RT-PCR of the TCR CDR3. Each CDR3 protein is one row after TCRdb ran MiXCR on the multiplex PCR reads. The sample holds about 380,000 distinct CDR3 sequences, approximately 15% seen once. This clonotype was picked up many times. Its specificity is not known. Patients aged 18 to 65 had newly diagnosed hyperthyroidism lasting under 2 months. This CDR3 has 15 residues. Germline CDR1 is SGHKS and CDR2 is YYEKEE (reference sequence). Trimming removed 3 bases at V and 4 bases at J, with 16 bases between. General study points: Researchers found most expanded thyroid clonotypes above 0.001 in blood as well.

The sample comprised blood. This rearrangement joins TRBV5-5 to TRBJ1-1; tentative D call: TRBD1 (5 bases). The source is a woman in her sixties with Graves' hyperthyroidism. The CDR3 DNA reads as TGTGCCAGCAGCTCGGAACCCGGGGGGTTCACTGAAGCTTTCTTT. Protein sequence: CASSSEPGGFTEAFF. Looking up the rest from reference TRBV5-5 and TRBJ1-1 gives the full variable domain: DAGVTQSPTHLIKTRGQQVTLRCSPISGHKSVSWYQQVLGQGPQFIFQYYEKEERGRGNFPDRFSARQFPNYSSELNVNALLLGDSALYLCASSSEPGGFTEAFFGQGTRLTVV.